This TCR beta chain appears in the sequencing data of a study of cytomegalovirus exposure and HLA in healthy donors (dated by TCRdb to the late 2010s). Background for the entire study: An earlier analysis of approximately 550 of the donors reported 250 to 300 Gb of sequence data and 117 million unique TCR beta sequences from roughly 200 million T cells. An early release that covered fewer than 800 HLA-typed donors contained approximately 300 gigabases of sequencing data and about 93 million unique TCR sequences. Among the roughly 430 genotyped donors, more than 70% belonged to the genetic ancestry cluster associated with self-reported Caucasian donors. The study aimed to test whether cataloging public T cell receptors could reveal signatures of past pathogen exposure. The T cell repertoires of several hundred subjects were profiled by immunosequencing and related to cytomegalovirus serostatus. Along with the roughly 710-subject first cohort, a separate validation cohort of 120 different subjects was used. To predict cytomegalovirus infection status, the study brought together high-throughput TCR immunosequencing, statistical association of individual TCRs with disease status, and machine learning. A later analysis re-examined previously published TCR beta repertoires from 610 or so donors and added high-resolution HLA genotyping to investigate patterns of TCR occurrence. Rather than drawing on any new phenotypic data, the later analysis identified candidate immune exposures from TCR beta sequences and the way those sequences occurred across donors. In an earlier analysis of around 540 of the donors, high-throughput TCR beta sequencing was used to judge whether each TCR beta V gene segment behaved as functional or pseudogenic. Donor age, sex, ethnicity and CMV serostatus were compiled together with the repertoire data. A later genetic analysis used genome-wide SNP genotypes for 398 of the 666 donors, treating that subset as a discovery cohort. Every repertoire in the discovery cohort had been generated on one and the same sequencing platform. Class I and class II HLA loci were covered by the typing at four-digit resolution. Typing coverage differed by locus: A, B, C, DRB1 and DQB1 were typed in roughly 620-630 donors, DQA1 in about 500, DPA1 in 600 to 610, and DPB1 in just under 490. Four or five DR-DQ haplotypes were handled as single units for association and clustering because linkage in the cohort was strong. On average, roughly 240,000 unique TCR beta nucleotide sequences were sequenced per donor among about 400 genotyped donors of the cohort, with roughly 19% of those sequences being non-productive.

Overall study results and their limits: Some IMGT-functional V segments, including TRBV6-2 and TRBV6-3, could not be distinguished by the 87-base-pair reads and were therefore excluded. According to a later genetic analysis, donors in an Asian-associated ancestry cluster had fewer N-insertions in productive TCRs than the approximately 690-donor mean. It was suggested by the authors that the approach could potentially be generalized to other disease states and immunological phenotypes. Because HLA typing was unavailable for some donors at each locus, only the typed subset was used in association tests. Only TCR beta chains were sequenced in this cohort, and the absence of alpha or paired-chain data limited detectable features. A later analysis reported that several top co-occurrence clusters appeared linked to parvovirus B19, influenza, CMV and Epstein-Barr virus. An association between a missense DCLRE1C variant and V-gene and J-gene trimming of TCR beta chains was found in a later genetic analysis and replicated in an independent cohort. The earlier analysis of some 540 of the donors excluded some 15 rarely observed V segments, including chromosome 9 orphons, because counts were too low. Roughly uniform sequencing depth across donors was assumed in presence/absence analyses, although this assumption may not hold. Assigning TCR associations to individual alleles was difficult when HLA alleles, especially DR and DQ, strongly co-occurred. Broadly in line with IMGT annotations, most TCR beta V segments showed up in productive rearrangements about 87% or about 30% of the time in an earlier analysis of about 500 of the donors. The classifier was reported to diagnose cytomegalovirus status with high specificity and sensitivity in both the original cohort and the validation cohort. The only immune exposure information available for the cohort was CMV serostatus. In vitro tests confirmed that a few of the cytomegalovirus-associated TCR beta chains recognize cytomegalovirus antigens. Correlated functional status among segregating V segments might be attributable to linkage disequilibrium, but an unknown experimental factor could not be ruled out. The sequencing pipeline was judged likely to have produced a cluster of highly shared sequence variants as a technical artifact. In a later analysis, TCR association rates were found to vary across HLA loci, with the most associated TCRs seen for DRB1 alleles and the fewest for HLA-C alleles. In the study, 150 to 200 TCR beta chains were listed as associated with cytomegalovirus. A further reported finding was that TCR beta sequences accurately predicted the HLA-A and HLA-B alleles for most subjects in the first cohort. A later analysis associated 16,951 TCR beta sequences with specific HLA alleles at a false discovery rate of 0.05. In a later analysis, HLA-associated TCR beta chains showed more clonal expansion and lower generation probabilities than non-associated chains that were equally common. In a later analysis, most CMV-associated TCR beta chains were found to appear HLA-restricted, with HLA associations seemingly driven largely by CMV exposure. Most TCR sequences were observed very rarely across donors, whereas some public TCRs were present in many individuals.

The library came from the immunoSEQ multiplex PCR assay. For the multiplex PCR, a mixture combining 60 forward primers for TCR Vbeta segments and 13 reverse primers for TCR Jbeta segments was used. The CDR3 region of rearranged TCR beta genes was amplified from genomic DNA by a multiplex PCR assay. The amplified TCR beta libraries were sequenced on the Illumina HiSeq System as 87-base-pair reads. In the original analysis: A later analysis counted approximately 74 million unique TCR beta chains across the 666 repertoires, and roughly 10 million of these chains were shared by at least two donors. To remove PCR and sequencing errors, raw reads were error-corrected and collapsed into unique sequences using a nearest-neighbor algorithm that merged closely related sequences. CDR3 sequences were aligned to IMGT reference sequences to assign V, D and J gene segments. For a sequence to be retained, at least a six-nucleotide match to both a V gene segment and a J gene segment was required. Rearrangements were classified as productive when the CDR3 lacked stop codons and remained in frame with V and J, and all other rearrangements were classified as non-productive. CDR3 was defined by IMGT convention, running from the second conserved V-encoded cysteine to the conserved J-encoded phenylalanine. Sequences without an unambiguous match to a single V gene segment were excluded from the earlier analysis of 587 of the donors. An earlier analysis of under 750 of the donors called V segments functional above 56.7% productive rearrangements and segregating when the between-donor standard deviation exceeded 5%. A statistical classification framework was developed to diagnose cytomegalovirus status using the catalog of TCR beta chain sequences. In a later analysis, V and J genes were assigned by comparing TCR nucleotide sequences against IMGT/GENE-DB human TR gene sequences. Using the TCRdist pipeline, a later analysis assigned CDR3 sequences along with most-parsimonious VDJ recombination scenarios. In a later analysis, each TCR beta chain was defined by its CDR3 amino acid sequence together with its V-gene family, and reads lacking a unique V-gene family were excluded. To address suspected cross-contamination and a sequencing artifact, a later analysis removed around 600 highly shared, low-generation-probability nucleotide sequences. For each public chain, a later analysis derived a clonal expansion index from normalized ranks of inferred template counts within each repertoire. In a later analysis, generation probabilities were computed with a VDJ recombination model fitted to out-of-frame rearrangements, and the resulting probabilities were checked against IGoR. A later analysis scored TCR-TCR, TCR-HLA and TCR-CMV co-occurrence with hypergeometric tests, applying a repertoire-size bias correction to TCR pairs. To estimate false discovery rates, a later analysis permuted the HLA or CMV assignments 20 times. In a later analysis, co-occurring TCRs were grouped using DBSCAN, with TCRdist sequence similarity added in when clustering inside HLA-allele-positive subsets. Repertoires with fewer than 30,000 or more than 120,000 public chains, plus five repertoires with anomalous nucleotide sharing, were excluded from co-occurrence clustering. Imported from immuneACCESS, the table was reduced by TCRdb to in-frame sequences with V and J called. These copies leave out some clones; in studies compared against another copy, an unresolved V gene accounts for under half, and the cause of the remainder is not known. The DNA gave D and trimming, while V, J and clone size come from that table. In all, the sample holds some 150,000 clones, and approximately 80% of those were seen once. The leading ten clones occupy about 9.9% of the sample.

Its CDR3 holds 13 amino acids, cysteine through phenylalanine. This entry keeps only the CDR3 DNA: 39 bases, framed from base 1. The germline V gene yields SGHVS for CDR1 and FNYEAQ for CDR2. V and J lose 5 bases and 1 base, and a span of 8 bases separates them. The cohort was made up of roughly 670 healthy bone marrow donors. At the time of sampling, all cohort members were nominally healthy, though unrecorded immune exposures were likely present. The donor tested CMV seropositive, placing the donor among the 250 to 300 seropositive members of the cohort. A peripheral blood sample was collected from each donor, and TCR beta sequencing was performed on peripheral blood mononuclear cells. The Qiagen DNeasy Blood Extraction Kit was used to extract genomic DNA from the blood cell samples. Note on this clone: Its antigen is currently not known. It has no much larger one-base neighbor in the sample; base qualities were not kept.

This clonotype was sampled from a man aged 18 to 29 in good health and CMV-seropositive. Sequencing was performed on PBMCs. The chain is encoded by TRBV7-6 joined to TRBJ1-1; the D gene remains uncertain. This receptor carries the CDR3 CASSTRQNTEAFF. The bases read TGTGCCAGCAGCACCAGGCAGAACACTGAAGCTTTCTTT.